These 29 T cell receptor beta chains share one sample of origin, sequenced in a study of naive and memory T cell subsets. For blood and skin samples, reverse transcription used TCR alpha and beta constant primers. TCRdb independently ran MiXCR on the 5' RACE reads; one entry per CDR3 protein. This sample has about 20,000 distinct CDR3 sequences; about 4.4% occur once, and the top ten carry about 8.3%. Adult healthy volunteers gave 2.5 ml peripheral blood for whole-blood RNA. These receptor sequences come from a male donor in good health.

This clonotype was detected many times. The chain has TRBV20-1 and TRBJ2-7; perhaps D is TRBD1 or TRBD2 (5 bases each). V lost 1 base and J 1 base, leaving 14 bases between the germline ends. This CDR3 contains 15 residues. Germline lookup yields CDR1 DFQATT and CDR2 SNEGSKA (reference sequence). CDR3 DNA sequence: TGCAGTGCTAGAGTGAGACGGGACCTGTCCTACGAGCAGTACTTC. Translating gives CSARVRRDLSYEQYF.

Many counts were recorded for this clonotype. J is TRBJ2-2 and V is TRBV9; TRBD2 matches at 7 bases. J lost 0 bases, V lost 3 bases, and 5 bases had no gene match. The germline V gene encodes CDR1 SGDLS and CDR2 YYNGEE. This CDR3 region has 16 residues. CDR3 DNA: TGTGCCAGCAGCGCCCCCCGGGGGGCGAACACCGGGGAGCTGTTTTTT. Protein sequence: CASSAPRGANTGELFF.

This clonotype counts as medium-sized. The J gene is TRBJ2-1, the V gene TRBV7-2; D is ambiguous. Looked up from germline, CDR1 is SGHTA and CDR2 is FQGNSA. This CDR3 has 11 amino acids. The germline V and J ends were trimmed by 5 bases and 8 bases, with 7 bases remaining between them. Here the CDR3 DNA reads TGTGCCAGCAGCAGCGTCTATGAGCAGTTCTTC. Residues: CASSSVYEQFF.

At least ten counts were recorded for this clonotype. This chain connects TRBV7-6 to TRBJ2-3; 14 bases align to TRBD2. Trimming at V came to 5 bases and at J to 4 bases, leaving 8 bases not matched to a gene. From germline, CDR1 is SGHVS and CDR2 FNYEAQ. The CDR3 covers 17 residues. The CDR3 DNA is TGTGCCAGCAGCAGGGGACTAGCGGGAGTCGGGGCAGATACGCAGTATTTT. It translates to CASSRGLAGVGADTQYF.

This clonotype was seen ten or more times. The chain recombines TRBV28 with TRBJ2-5; TRBD2 is a possible D gene (5 bases). There are 15 residues in the CDR3. V was shortened by 4 bases and J by 1 base, with 13 bases between the two germline ends. CDR1 MDHEN and CDR2 SYDVKM come from the germline V gene. The CDR3 loop is CASSSGLNPQETQYF. The CDR3 coding sequence is TGTGCCAGCAGTTCCGGACTCAACCCCCAAGAGACCCAGTACTTC.

This clonotype was counted at least ten times. This chain uses TRBV4-2 with TRBJ2-3, with TRBD2 identical over 9 bases. The CDR3 is made up of 18 amino acids. Trimming at V came to 1 base and at J to 2 bases, leaving 10 bases not matched to a gene. The germline CDR1 and CDR2 sequences are LGHNA and YNFKEQ. The CDR3 DNA sequence: TGTGCCAGCAGCCAAGTAGTCGCGGGAGGGCCTTCCACAGATACGCAGTATTTT. This codes for CASSQVVAGGPSTDTQYF.

This clonotype was seen many times. V and J are TRBV5-1 and TRBJ2-1, with TRBD1 as a possible D gene (6 bases). Germline assignment: CDR1 SGHRS and CDR2 YFSETQ. The V end was cut by 0 bases, the J end by 5 bases, with 9 bases between. The CDR3 sequence is 14 residues long. DNA for the CDR3: TGCGCCAGCAGCTTGGAGGGGGTAAACAATGAGCAGTTCTTC. Protein sequence: CASSLEGVNNEQFF.

This clonotype was seen at least ten times. The chain has TRBV9 and TRBJ2-3, with TRBD2 matching 11 bases. The junction had 9 bases not matched to a gene; V was cut back by 5 bases and J by 4 bases. The CDR3 consists of 16 residues. Germline CDR1 SGDLS, CDR2 YYNGEE. CDR3 DNA sequence: TGTGCCAGCAGTGAGGGACTAGCGGCTTACTCAGATACGCAGTATTTT. Protein sequence: CASSEGLAAYSDTQYF.

This clonotype was observed at least ten times. V usage is TRBV5-1 and J usage is TRBJ1-1; perhaps TRBD1 as D (5 bases). The CDR3 is made up of 17 amino acids. Germline-derived CDR1 and CDR2 are SGHRS and YFSETQ. V was clipped by 0 bases and J by 7 bases, with 22 bases between them. CDR3 sequence: CASSLAFIGAGQGEAFF. In DNA form, the CDR3 reads TGCGCCAGCAGCTTGGCCTTTATCGGGGCGGGTCAAGGTGAAGCTTTCTTT.

This clonotype was picked up many times. The genes are TRBV11-3 and TRBJ2-3; D is unclear. Trimming removed 0 bases from V and 4 bases from J, with 5 bases in between. The length of the CDR3 is 13 residues. Germline V CDR1 and CDR2: SGHNT, YENEEA. CDR3 sequence reads: CASSLEAADTQYF. CDR3 sequence (DNA): TGTGCCAGCAGCTTAGAGGCGGCAGATACGCAGTATTTT.

This clonotype was seen many times. This chain joins TRBV29-1 and TRBJ1-2; possible D gene TRBD1, 6 bases. CDR3 length equals 12 residues. Germline lookup yields CDR1 SQVTM and CDR2 ANQGSEA. V was shortened by 6 bases and J by 6 bases, with 14 bases between the two germline ends. The chain's CDR3 is CSVATTGHGYTF. For the CDR3, the DNA is TGCAGCGTGGCAACCACAGGGCATGGCTACACCTTC.

This clonotype was counted at least ten times. This chain joins TRBV6-2 or TRBV6-3 and TRBJ2-5; 7 bases align to TRBD2. The CDR3 runs 15 residues. Germline V gene data show CDR1 as MNHEY and CDR2 as SVGEGT. V dropped 7 bases and J dropped 6; count of bases not matched to a gene: 14. The CDR3: CASMLAGVLEKTQYF. The CDR3, as DNA: TGTGCCAGCATGTTGGCGGGAGTCTTAGAAAAGACCCAGTACTTC.

This clonotype was recorded at least ten times. The CDR3 DNA reads TGTGCCAGCAGCTTATTGGGGACAGGGGTCGCAGATACGCAGTATTTT. It codes for CASSLLGTGVADTQYF. This sequence joins TRBV7-2 and TRBJ2-3; 10 bases map to TRBD1. In germline, CDR1 is SGHTA, CDR2 FQGNSA. The CDR3 has 16 residues. V shed 2 bases and J 4 bases; nucleotides not matched to a gene: 6.

This clonotype has at least ten counts. The V gene is TRBV28, the J gene TRBJ2-1, with 11 bases matching TRBD1. After removal of 6 bases from V and 9 bases from J, the junction contained 13 bases not matched to a gene. The CDR3 totals 16 residues. Germline V gene lookup returns CDR1 MDHEN and CDR2 SYDVKM. The CDR3 DNA is TGTGCCAGCAGACCAACCCCGGGACAGGGGGTCAGTGAGCAGTTCTTC. This codes for CASRPTPGQGVSEQFF.

This clonotype has ten or more counts. The chain recombines TRBV7-9 with TRBJ2-7; possible D gene TRBD1, 5 bases. Germline loops: CDR1 SEHNR, CDR2 FQNEAQ (reference sequence). This CDR3 is 16 amino acids long. The V end was cut by 5 bases, the J end by 0 bases, with 17 bases between. The CDR3 reads CASSPNTQAFSYEQYF. The CDR3 DNA is TGTGCCAGCAGCCCCAACACACAGGCTTTCTCCTACGAGCAGTACTTC.

In its sample, this clonotype was seen many times. V gene TRBV12-5 combines with J gene TRBJ2-2; no clear D gene. This CDR3 comprises 14 residues. Per germline, CDR1 LGHNT and CDR2 FRNRAP. V lost 1 base and J 6 bases, leaving 9 bases between the germline ends. The CDR3 spells CASGLDAIAGELFF. As DNA, the CDR3 is TGTGCTAGTGGTTTGGACGCTATTGCCGGGGAGCTGTTTTTT.

Ten or more counts support this clonotype. The rearrangement links TRBV28 to TRBJ2-6; 7 bases align to TRBD1. The CDR3 consists of 17 residues. After removal of 2 bases from V and 0 bases from J, the junction contained 4 bases not matched to a gene. Germline V lookup: CDR1 MDHEN, CDR2 SYDVKM. In DNA form, the CDR3 reads TGTGCCAGCAGTTTAGGACAGGCCCTCTCTGGGGCCAACGTCCTGACTTTC. This encodes CASSLGQALSGANVLTF.

This clonotype was picked up many times. V is TRBV7-2 and J is TRBJ2-1, with TRBD2 matching over 8 bases. Germline CDR1 and CDR2: SGHTA and FQGNSA. The CDR3 totals 15 residues. With V trimmed by 5 bases and J by 12 bases, 15 bases remained unmatched. The CDR3 DNA follows: TGTGCCAGCAGCCCAAGCGGGGGCGCCCCAAGGGGGCAGTTCTTC. Translation: CASSPSGGAPRGQFF.

This clonotype came up many times. The chain is built from TRBV7-9 and TRBJ2-3; D not certain. Trimming took 2 bases from V and 4 from J, leaving 13 bases between them. The CDR3 sequence is 15 residues long. The germline CDR1 and CDR2 sequences are SEHNR and FQNEAQ (reference sequence). This CDR3 reads CASSLTPSGADTQYF. The DNA of the CDR3 is TGTGCCAGCAGCTTAACTCCTAGTGGGGCAGATACGCAGTATTTT.

At least ten counts were recorded for this clonotype. CDR3 bases: TGCAGTCTCCAGGGGGGGGCATACAATGAGCAGTTCTTC. This codes for CSLQGGAYNEQFF. The V and J genes are TRBV20-1 and TRBJ2-1; perhaps D is TRBD1 or TRBD2 (7 bases each). Trimming shortened V by 8 bases and J by 4 bases, and 15 bases separated the two germline ends. The CDR3 contains 13 residues. Germline-derived CDR1 and CDR2 are DFQATT and SNEGSKA (reference sequence).

This clonotype occurred many times. The gene calls are TRBV27 and TRBJ2-5, with no clear D. CDR1 MNHEY and CDR2 SMNVEV come from the germline V gene (reference sequence). This CDR3 contains 13 residues. V shed 3 bases and J shed 3 bases, with 8 bases lying between them. The CDR3 DNA reads as TGTGCCAGCAGTTTTAGGCGTAAAGAGACCCAGTACTTC. Its protein product is CASSFRRKETQYF.

This clonotype was observed at least ten times. This chain joins TRBV19 and TRBJ1-2; unclear D gene. The V gene lost 2 bases and the J gene lost 3 bases, with 7 bases spanning the gap. The V gene's germline CDR1 is LNHDA and CDR2 SQIVND (reference sequence). The CDR3 extends over 13 amino acids. The CDR3 bases are TGTGCCAGTAGTATACGGGATGACTATGGCTACACCTTC. Translating it yields CASSIRDDYGYTF.

The chain combines TRBV3-1 with TRBJ2-3; no clear D gene. Germline values: CDR1 LGHDT, CDR2 YNNKEL (reference sequence). V was trimmed by 4 bases and J by 8 bases, leaving 10 bases between them. This CDR3 comprises 12 residues. CDR3 loop: CASSPPLGTQYF. CDR3 nucleotides: TGTGCCAGCAGCCCCCCCCTTGGTACGCAGTATTTT.

This clonotype was picked up many times. The V call is TRBV5-1, the J call TRBJ1-4; possible D gene TRBD1, 5 bases. Trimming left V 1 base short and J 13 bases short, with 17 bases between. Per germline, CDR1 SGHRS and CDR2 YFSETQ. CDR3 size: 14 residues. CDR3 sequence reads: CASSLTGLAEGLFF. Written as DNA, the CDR3 is TGCGCCAGCAGCTTGACAGGCCTCGCCGAGGGACTGTTTTTT.

This clonotype has a count of ten or more. This rearrangement joins TRBV29-1 to TRBJ1-5; 7 positions agree with TRBD1. Germline V gene sequence: CDR1 SQVTM, CDR2 ANQGSEA. V was clipped by 6 bases and J by 4 bases; unmatched bases: 6. CDR3 length: 13 amino acids. Here the CDR3 DNA reads TGCAGCGTCGGGGACAGCCTAAATCAGCCCCAGCATTTT. Residues: CSVGDSLNQPQHF. Variable domain in full (rest from reference TRBV29-1 and TRBJ1-5): SAVISQKPSRDICQRGTSLTIQCQVDSQVTMMFWYRQQPGQSLTLIATANQGSEATYESGFVIDKFPISRPNLTFSTLTVSNMSPEDSSIYLCSVGDSLNQPQHFGDGTRLSIL.

This clonotype appeared many times. The chain carries TRBV27 and TRBJ1-6; D ambiguous. Germline values: CDR1 MNHEY, CDR2 SMNVEV (reference sequence). With 2 bases removed from V and 9 bases from J, the gap between germline ends came to 5 bases. The CDR3 runs 12 residues. The CDR3 DNA follows: TGTGCCAGCAGTTTAAACCGTTCACCCCTCCACTTT. It yields the protein CASSLNRSPLHF.

Concerning this clonotype itself: A much larger clone is a single base away; this may be a read error. The rearrangement links TRBV4-1 to TRBJ1-3, with D hard to call. CDR3 length: 13 amino acids. Germline V gene lookup returns CDR1 MGHRA and CDR2 YSYEKL. CDR3 nucleotides: TGCGCCAGCAGCCAAGTTTCCGGAAACACCACATATTTT. As protein: CASSQVSGNTTYF.

In this sample, this clonotype turned up many times. The CDR3 nucleotides read TGTGCTAGTGGTCAAGGCCTTAGCAATCAGCCCCAGCATTTT. It encodes CASGQGLSNQPQHF. The genes are TRBV12-5 and TRBJ1-5, with D unclear. The germline V gene has CDR1 LGHNT and CDR2 FRNRAP. The CDR3 has 14 residues. V lost 5 bases to trimming and J lost 0 bases, with 8 bases between them.

Many counts were recorded for this clonotype. This chain links TRBV11-2 with TRBJ2-2; 8 positions match TRBD2. In germline, CDR1 is SGHAT, CDR2 FQNNGV. This CDR3 has 17 residues. J lost 1 base, V lost 8 bases, and 12 bases had no gene match. The CDR3, as DNA: TGTGCCAGCGGCAATTCCGGGGGGGCCTTGAACACCGGGGAGCTGTTTTTT. Its translation is CASGNSGGALNTGELFF.